The 15 T cell receptor beta chains in this list originate from one sample, sequenced in a study of blood T cell repertoires in COVID-19. Measured with immunoSEQ multiplex PCR; TCRdb has only the in-frame clones, and not every one. The sample records about 76,000 clones, 85% being singletons. The sample was peripheral blood. These receptors were taken from a man aged 55 to 69 with COVID-19, enrolled during active disease.

The rearrangement uses TRBV10-3 and TRBJ1-2, with D possibly TRBD1 on 5 matching bases. The CDR3 spans 13 residues. V was cut by 8 bases and J by 2 bases, with 12 bases left in between. From germline, CDR1 is ENHRY and CDR2 SYGVKD. The CDR3: CAIYWGGNYGYTF. The CDR3 DNA reads as TGTGCCATCTACTGGGGGGGGAACTATGGCTACACCTTC.

The chain has TRBV6-5 and TRBJ2-7; 7 nucleotides match TRBD1. Per the germline V gene, CDR1 is MNHEY and CDR2 is SVGAGI. The CDR3 sequence is 12 residues long. The V and J ends lost 6 bases and 4 bases, in that order; junction bases with no gene match: 3. The CDR3 protein is CASRGDSYEQYF. As DNA, the CDR3 is TGTGCCAGCAGGGGGGACAGTTACGAGCAGTACTTC.

The chain couples TRBV5-1 to TRBJ2-5; 7 positions agree with TRBD1. V was clipped by 1 base and J by 1 base; unmatched bases: 4. CDR3 length: 15 amino acids. The germline V gene encodes CDR1 SGHRS and CDR2 YFSETQ. The CDR3: CASSLMTGPQETQYF. The CDR3 bases are TGCGCCAGCAGCTTGATGACAGGGCCCCAAGAGACCCAGTACTTC.

CDR3 sequence reads: CASSWAGATNEKLFF. The CDR3 DNA reads TGTGCCAGCAGCTGGGCTGGCGCAACTAATGAAAAACTGTTTTTT. The chain recombines TRBV5-4 with TRBJ1-4; D gene unclear. CDR3 length: 15 amino acids. Germline lookup yields CDR1 SGHNT and CDR2 YYREEE (reference sequence). The V gene lost 3 bases and the J gene lost 0 bases, with 9 bases spanning the gap. Based on the CDR3 plus reference TRBV5-4 and TRBJ1-4, the full variable domain is ETGVTQSPTHLIKTRGQQVTLRCSSQSGHNTVSWYQQALGQGPQFIFQYYREEENGRGNFPPRFSGLQFPNYSSELNVNALELDDSALYLCASSWAGATNEKLFFGSGTQLSVL.

On this clone: Other DNA sequences in the sample encode the same CDR3. The chain uses TRBV24-1 and TRBJ2-6; D gene uncertain. CDR3 length: 15 residues. The ends were cut back, 2 bases at V and 0 bases at J, with 4 bases in the middle. CDR1 and CDR2 (germline): KGHDR, SFDVKD. The DNA for the CDR3 is TGTGCCACCAGTGATTCGAGCTCTGGGGCCAACGTCCTGACTTTC. This sequence encodes CATSDSSSGANVLTF.

V usage is TRBV24-1 and J usage is TRBJ2-2; 8 nucleotides match TRBD2. With V trimmed by 4 bases and J by 8 bases, 5 bases remained unmatched. CDR1 and CDR2 (germline): KGHDR, SFDVKD. The CDR3 consists of 14 residues. DNA for the CDR3: TGTGCCACCAGTGAGGATAAGCGGGAGGGGGAGCTGTTTTTT. It encodes CATSEDKREGELFF.

This chain uses TRBV11-2 with TRBJ2-2, with 8 bases that match TRBD2. V gave up 6 bases and J gave up 6 bases; unmatched junction bases: 3. Germline values: CDR1 SGHAT, CDR2 FQNNGV. The CDR3 is 13 residues long. The CDR3 spells CASRISGAGELFF. CDR3 in DNA: TGTGCCAGCAGAATTAGCGGGGCCGGGGAGCTGTTTTTT.

CDR3 loop: CASSMQATEAFF. CDR3 in DNA: TGTGCCAGCAGTATGCAGGCCACTGAAGCTTTCTTT. This chain joins TRBV12-3 or TRBV12-4 and TRBJ1-1, with D unresolved. There are 12 residues in the CDR3. Deletions cut 5 bases from V and 4 bases from J, with 8 bases between.

J is TRBJ2-5 and V is TRBV6-1, with a possible D match to TRBD2 (6 bases). Germline CDR1 reads MNHNS; CDR2 reads SASEGT. V lost 1 base to trimming and J lost 4 bases, with 16 bases between them. The CDR3 sequence is 16 residues long. DNA for the CDR3: TGTGCCAGCAGTGAAGGCGGGGTAGCAAGGCCAGAGACCCAGTACTTC. Its translation: CASSEGGVARPETQYF.

The chain is built from TRBV19 and TRBJ1-5, with D uncertain. The V end was cut by 4 bases, the J end by 1 base, with 14 bases between. The CDR3 is 16 amino acids. The germline V gene has CDR1 LNHDA and CDR2 SQIVND (reference sequence). The CDR3: CASSKGSRGSNQPQHF. DNA of the CDR3: TGTGCCAGTAGTAAAGGTAGCCGGGGAAGCAATCAGCCCCAGCATTTT.

V usage is TRBV19 and J usage is TRBJ2-5; 7 nucleotides match TRBD1. The CDR3 length is 14 residues. V was clipped by 6 bases and J by 5 bases; unmatched bases: 9. Germline V gene data show CDR1 as LNHDA and CDR2 as SQIVND (reference sequence). In DNA form, the CDR3 reads TGTGCCAGTAGAGAAAACAGGGGCACGGAGACCCAGTACTTC. The encoded protein is CASRENRGTETQYF.

The chain combines TRBV5-1 with TRBJ2-5; D is perhaps TRBD2 (5 bases). The CDR3 sequence is 13 residues long. In germline, CDR1 is SGHRS, CDR2 YFSETQ. V was clipped by 9 bases and J by 5 bases, with 17 bases between them. The CDR3 coding sequence is TGCGCCACCAAATCTGGCCCGGGGGAGACCCAGTACTTC. Translated: CATKSGPGETQYF.

The chain carries TRBV9 and TRBJ1-6; no reliable D call. The V end was cut by 4 bases, the J end by 9 bases, with 11 bases between. Germline values: CDR1 SGDLS, CDR2 YYNGEE. This CDR3 contains 13 residues. In DNA form, the CDR3 reads TGTGCCAGCAGCCCCACAGTTTCTTCACCCCTCCACTTT. It translates to CASSPTVSSPLHF.

The chain is built from TRBV12-3 or TRBV12-4 and TRBJ1-2, with D maybe TRBD1 (6 bases). Trimming removed 6 bases at V and 7 bases at J, with 15 bases between. This CDR3 is 13 amino acids long. CDR3 sequence (DNA): TGTGCCAGCAGCTTGACAGGCACAGGTGGCTACACCTTC. Its protein is CASSLTGTGGYTF.

This rearrangement joins TRBV12-3 or TRBV12-4 to TRBJ2-6; D unclear. Between the trimmed V and J ends, which lost 11 bases and 4 bases, there was a span of 12 bases. The CDR3 is made up of 13 amino acids. The CDR3 is CASSEPGANVLTF. In nucleotides, the CDR3 is TGTGCCTCCTCTGAGCCAGGGGCCAACGTCCTGACTTTC.